The entry below describes one T cell receptor beta chain. Its antigen is not identified. The PCR had 60 Vbeta and 13 Jbeta primers. Some clones are missing from TCRdb's copy, which holds only in-frame ones; the method was immunoSEQ multiplex PCR. The repertoire holds around 150,000 clones, with 64% as singletons. These data are taken from a study of cytomegalovirus exposure and HLA in healthy donors. Study-wide findings and caveats: Clonal expansion was found to be greater in HLA-associated TCR beta chains than in equally common others in a later analysis. Indistinguishability led to the exclusion of some V segments, TRBV6-2 and TRBV6-3 included. Specificity for CMV antigens was confirmed in vitro for a few of the CMV-associated chains.

The CDR3 has 14 residues. Germline CDR1 SNHLY, CDR2 FYNNEI. The junction had 7 bases not matched to a gene; V was cut back by 6 bases and J by 10 bases. The chain links TRBV2 to TRBJ1-6; 9 bases align to TRBD1. The sequenced sample consisted of PBMCs. The TCR comes from a woman aged 30 to 39 in good health and CMV-seropositive. CDR3 residues: CASRESGQGSPLHF. The CDR3 DNA is TGTGCCAGCAGAGAATCGGGACAGGGATCACCCCTCCACTTT.